This T cell receptor beta chain was sequenced in a study of T cells in Graves' hyperthyroidism and ophthalmopathy. On the basis of clinical symptoms, serum thyroxine and TRAb, thyroid ultrasound and orbital computed tomography, diagnoses were made. Researchers amplified the TCR beta CDR3 regions from RNA transcripts. During a first-round RT-PCR of the TCR CDR3, the HTBI primer set was used. TCRdb recomputed calls from the multiplex PCR reads with MiXCR, one row per CDR3 protein. The sample has about 520,000 distinct CDR3 sequences, approximately 25% seen once; the top ten hold about 11%. Germline V gene sequence: CDR1 MNHNS, CDR2 SASEGT. This CDR3 region has 16 residues. V was cut by 6 bases and J by 0 bases, with 14 bases left in between.

This receptor was obtained from a woman in her 30s with Graves' ophthalmopathy. J is TRBJ2-2 and V is TRBV6-1; D might be TRBD2 (5 bases). Sequenced material: blood. The CDR3 sequence: CASRRAPEANTGELFF. CDR3 in DNA: TGTGCCAGCAGGCGGGCTCCCGAGGCGAACACCGGGGAGCTGTTTTTT.